This TCR beta chain came from a study of CD4 T cells in relation to SARS-CoV-2 and coronaviruses. Across the study: TCR beta CDR3s were sequenced after 10-day antigen culture of PBMCs. Negative control cultures got HIV-1 Nef peptides or no peptide.

The unexposed donors gave CD4+ T cells in about 2011-2018, prior to COVID-19. Isolation of CD4+ T cells took place after around 11 days in culture. As cell numbers allowed, unexposed-donor CD4+ T cells faced SARS-CoV-2 S/N and four cold-coronavirus spikes. V was pared by 4 bases and J by 6 bases, with 9 bases between. Germline CDR1 and CDR2: LNHDA and SQIVND (reference sequence). The CDR3 extends over 13 amino acids. This clone was counted only a few times. The antigen remains undetermined. Generated by immunoSEQ multiplex PCR, the TCRdb table keeps only in-frame clones and is missing some. Of 8,500 to 13,000 clones in the sample, around 84% were seen once.

What was sequenced was CD4+ T cells from PBMCs, cultured in vitro. The chain links TRBV19 to TRBJ1-4; no clear D. The sequence came from a human donor in good health. The CDR3 here is CASSRSFYEKLFF. The CDR3 nucleotides read TGTGCCAGTAGTAGAAGTTTCTATGAAAAACTGTTTTTT.